A single sample gave rise to the 7 T cell receptor beta chains below, sequenced in a study of graft-versus-host responses after intestinal transplantation. Their antigens are not known. Sequencing was performed with immunoSEQ multiplex PCR; in TCRdb, only in-frame clones are kept and a portion is missing. The table has 70,000 to 80,000 clones, about 90% seen once. The sequenced sample was unstimulated CD8+ T cells sorted from spleen or lymph node cells, obtained before intestinal transplant. The receptor source for this set is a human donor who received an intestinal transplant.

J is TRBJ1-4 and V is TRBV2; 9 bases line up with TRBD1. The trim removed 10 bases at V and 8 bases at J, leaving 5 bases unmatched. This CDR3 spans 12 amino acids. Germline CDR1 is SNHLY and CDR2 is FYNNEI. The CDR3 nucleotides read TGTGCCACCATGACAGGGGGAGAAAAACTGTTTTTT. Translation gives CATMTGGEKLFF.

This CDR3 is CASSPGAGAYEQYF. Here the CDR3 DNA reads TGTGCCAGCAGCCCGGGAGCGGGGGCCTACGAGCAGTACTTC. The chain recombines TRBV11-3 with TRBJ2-7; 8 nucleotides align to TRBD2. This CDR3 contains 14 residues. After removal of 5 bases from V and 2 bases from J, the junction contained 5 bases not matched to a gene. The germline CDR1 and CDR2 sequences are SGHNT and YENEEA. The full variable domain, in which reference TRBV11-3 and TRBJ2-7 provide the parts outside the CDR3, is EAGVVQSPRYKIIEKKQPVAFWCNPISGHNTLYWYLQNLGQGPELLIRYENEEAVDDSQLPKDRFSAERLKGVDSTLKIQPAELGDSAVYLCASSPGAGAYEQYFGPGTRLTVT.

The V and J genes are TRBV6-1 and TRBJ2-1; TRBD2 agrees at 11 bases. The CDR3 has 14 amino acids. Germline V gene data show CDR1 as MNHNS and CDR2 as SASEGT. V trimming: 7 bases; J trimming: 8 bases; junction bases outside the gene matches: 7. The chain's CDR3 is CASIRLAGWDEQFF. DNA of the CDR3: TGTGCCAGCATTCGACTAGCGGGGTGGGATGAGCAGTTCTTC.

The chain joins TRBV6-1 to TRBJ1-1; no clear D. The CDR3 is 13 residues long. V lost 5 bases and J 4 bases, leaving 11 bases between the germline ends. Germline V lookup: CDR1 MNHNS, CDR2 SASEGT. CDR3 sequence: CASSPGMGTEAFF. The CDR3 DNA reads as TGTGCCAGCAGTCCGGGAATGGGCACTGAAGCTTTCTTT.

The chain carries TRBV7-9 and TRBJ1-5; 7 bases align to TRBD1. Looked up from germline, CDR1 is SEHNR and CDR2 is FQNEAQ (reference sequence). This CDR3 has 15 residues. V shed 1 base and J 7 bases; nucleotides not matched to a gene: 7. The chain's CDR3 is CASSLGSGGMQPQHF. The CDR3 DNA sequence: TGTGCCAGCAGCTTAGGTTCAGGGGGGATGCAGCCCCAGCATTTT.

The chain links TRBV6-1 to TRBJ2-2, with 10 positions matching TRBD2. Germline V gene data show CDR1 as MNHNS and CDR2 as SASEGT. The ends lost 6 bases at V and 5 bases at J; junction bases unmatched: 6. The CDR3 loop spans 15 amino acids. As DNA, the CDR3 is TGTGCCAGCAGGTTTACTAGCGGGGTAACCGGGGAGCTGTTTTTT. Protein product: CASRFTSGVTGELFF.

The CDR3 loop is CASSVYGQETQYF. CDR3 in DNA: TGCGCCAGCAGCGTCTACGGGCAAGAGACCCAGTACTTC. The chain recombines TRBV5-1 with TRBJ2-5; no clear D gene. The CDR3 has 13 amino acids. The germline gives CDR1 SGHRS, CDR2 YFSETQ. The V and J ends lost 4 bases and 2 bases respectively, with 9 bases between them.